These T cell receptor beta chains were read from a single sample in a study of T-cell reconstitution after alpha-beta-depleted transplantation in children. A single record per CDR3 protein comes from TCRdb applying MiXCR to the PCR reads. The data contain 190,000 or so distinct CDR3 sequences, approximately 6% of them singletons. The sample consisted of PBMCs, taken before TCRalphabeta/CD19-depleted stem cell transplant. These receptors were taken from a girl less than two years old with combined immunodeficiency, due to receive a stem cell transplant. The CDR3 runs from the conserved cysteine through the conserved F or W. D genes are given only for firm matches. Each size is once, few, many, or a class for an expanded clone.

- many TRBJ2-3 14 TRBV5-1 CASSLGTDTDTQYF TGCGCCAGCAGCTTAGGGACGGACACAGATACGCAGTATTTT
TRBD2 many TRBJ2-1 16 TRBV9 CASSVHGTSADNEQFF TGTGCCAGCAGCGTGCATGGGACTAGCGCAGACAATGAGCAGTTCTTC
- few TRBJ1-6 14 TRBV4-2 CASSQGSSTSPLHF TGTGCCAGCAGCCAAGGATCTTCGACTTCGCCCCTCCACTTT
TRBD1 many TRBJ1-2 15 TRBV12-3/TRBV12-4 CASSSVTGGNYGYTF TGTGCCAGCAGTTCCGTGACAGGGGGGAACTATGGCTACACCTTC
- many TRBJ2-7 13 TRBV4-3 CASSQEKGYEQYF TGCGCCAGCAGCCAAGAGAAGGGCTACGAGCAGTACTTC
TRBD2 many TRBJ2-2 14 TRBV24-1 CATQGGPNTGELFF TGTGCCACCCAGGGAGGGCCGAACACCGGGGAGCTGTTTTTT
- many TRBJ2-7 14 TRBV6-5 CASGSENLPYEQYF TGTGCCAGCGGTTCTGAGAACCTTCCCTACGAGCAGTACTTC
- many TRBJ2-4 16 TRBV28 CASSLNGGEAKNIQYF TGTGCCAGCAGTTTGAACGGAGGGGAGGCCAAAAACATTCAGTACTTC
TRBD2 many TRBJ2-1 15 TRBV7-3 CASSQSGSFYNEQFF TGTGCCAGCAGTCAAAGCGGGAGTTTCTACAATGAGCAGTTCTTC
- many TRBJ2-2 17 TRBV29-1 CSVVLFSGTGLTGELFF TGCAGCGTTGTGTTGTTTAGCGGGACAGGGCTCACCGGGGAGCTGTTTTTT
- many TRBJ1-1 17 TRBV5-1 CASSPHDGGVTEDEAFF TGCGCCAGCAGCCCGCATGACGGCGGGGTAACTGAGGATGAAGCTTTCTTT
TRBD1 many TRBJ2-6 20 TRBV9 CASSVARQGPNPSGANVLTF TGTGCCAGCAGCGTAGCTCGACAGGGCCCCAACCCTTCTGGGGCCAACGTCCTGACTTTC
- many TRBJ2-3 14 TRBV28 CASSLGEGTDTQYF TGTGCCAGCAGTTTAGGAGAGGGGACAGATACGCAGTATTTT
- few TRBJ2-1 14 TRBV30 CAWRGPAGYNEQFF TGTGCCTGGAGGGGGCCTGCGGGCTACAATGAGCAGTTCTTC
- many TRBJ2-5 12 TRBV7-8 CASSSLVETQYF TGTGCCAGCAGCTCTTTGGTTGAGACCCAGTACTTC
- many TRBJ1-5 12 TRBV7-2 CASSNQGGLSHF TGTGCCAGCAGCAACCAAGGGGGGTTATCGCATTTT
- many TRBJ2-7 14 TRBV29-1 CSVEDQGVGYEQYF TGCAGCGTCGAAGATCAGGGAGTCGGCTACGAGCAGTACTTC